These 23 T cell receptor beta chains share one sample of origin, sequenced in a study of T cells in localized non-small cell lung cancer (dated by TCRdb to the early 2020s). The library came from the immunoSEQ multiplex PCR assay. Held by TCRdb, this immuneACCESS table contains in-frame sequences only and omits some clones. Under half of the omission traces to an unresolved V gene where checked; the cause of the rest is unknown. The table for this sample lists approximately 30,000 clones; approximately 90% of them were counted only once. About 3% of the sample comes from the top ten. The material sequenced was peripheral blood, taken before any cancer treatment. The receptors derive from a woman aged 18-49 years with stage I lung adenocarcinoma.

This clone was picked up one time. V and J are TRBV18 and TRBJ1-1; 7 nucleotides match TRBD1. CDR3 length: 15 residues. CDR1 and CDR2 from the germline V gene are KGHSH and LQKENI. Germline trimming cut 5 bases from V and 0 bases from J; bases unmatched to any gene: 6. The CDR3 is CASSVDRDMNTEAFF. The DNA of the CDR3 is TGTGCCAGCTCAGTCGACAGGGATATGAACACTGAAGCTTTCTTT.

V is TRBV5-6 and J is TRBJ2-3, with TRBD2 matching over 9 bases. This CDR3 spans 13 amino acids. V was clipped by 2 bases and J by 6 bases; unmatched bases: 1. Germline V lookup: CDR1 SGHDT, CDR2 YYEEEE. Here the CDR3 DNA reads TGTGCCAGCAGCTTCGGACTAGCGGATACGCAGTATTTT. Encoded protein: CASSFGLADTQYF.

The chain couples TRBV5-1 to TRBJ1-1; TRBD1 is a possible D gene (6 bases). The germline V gene encodes CDR1 SGHRS and CDR2 YFSETQ. The CDR3 is 14 amino acids. Trimming left V 0 bases short and J 2 bases short, with 8 bases between. This CDR3 is CASSLGTANTEAFF. CDR3 DNA sequence: TGCGCCAGCAGCTTGGGGACAGCCAACACTGAAGCTTTCTTT.

V usage is TRBV19 and J usage is TRBJ2-5; 11 bases are a match to TRBD2. Per germline, CDR1 LNHDA and CDR2 SQIVND (reference sequence). This CDR3 is 15 amino acids long. Trimming at V came to 6 bases and at J to 8 bases, leaving 11 bases not matched to a gene. The CDR3 sequence: CASRDTGTSGGTQYF. CDR3 sequence (DNA): TGTGCCAGTAGAGATACAGGGACTAGCGGAGGAACCCAGTACTTC.

The J gene is TRBJ1-6, the V gene TRBV7-9; 8 positions match TRBD1. V dropped 5 bases and J dropped 3; count of bases not matched to a gene: 9. Germline values: CDR1 SEHNR, CDR2 FQNEAQ (reference sequence). This CDR3 is 17 amino acids long. CDR3 in amino acids: CASSPTDRGYYNSPLHF. As DNA, the CDR3 is TGTGCCAGCAGCCCGACCGACAGGGGCTACTATAATTCACCCCTCCACTTT.

This chain joins TRBV14 and TRBJ1-1; D is ambiguous. This CDR3 has 13 amino acids. Germline V gene lookup returns CDR1 SGHDN and CDR2 FVKESK. V lost 4 bases, J lost 1 base, and 7 bases lay in between. CDR3 in amino acids: CASSPASNTEAFF. The CDR3 DNA reads TGTGCCAGCAGCCCCGCATCGAACACTGAAGCTTTCTTT. Based on the CDR3 plus reference TRBV14 and TRBJ1-1, the full variable domain is EAGVTQFPSHSVIEKGQTVTLRCDPISGHDNLYWYRRVMGKEIKFLLHFVKESKQDESGMPNNRFLAERTGGTYSTLKVQPAELEDSGVYFCASSPASNTEAFFGQGTRLTVV.

This sequence joins TRBV6-5 and TRBJ1-5; 10 nucleotides match TRBD1. Germline V gene sequence: CDR1 MNHEY, CDR2 SVGAGI. This CDR3 comprises 15 residues. With 6 bases clipped from V and 1 base from J, the junction kept 3 bases outside the gene matches. The CDR3 loop is CASSRDRGSNQPQHF. DNA of the CDR3: TGTGCCAGCAGCCGGGACAGGGGAAGCAATCAGCCCCAGCATTTT.

This chain joins TRBV6-1 and TRBJ1-5, with TRBD1 matching over 7 bases. Germline V CDR1 and CDR2: MNHNS, SASEGT. Trimming at V came to 6 bases and at J to 9 bases, leaving 11 bases not matched to a gene. The CDR3 sequence is 14 residues long. The CDR3 sequence: CASRTETGYRPQHF. The CDR3 DNA reads TGTGCCAGCAGGACCGAGACAGGGTACAGGCCCCAGCATTTT.

This chain connects TRBV30 to TRBJ2-1; 7 nucleotides match TRBD2. CDR1 and CDR2 (germline): GTSNPN, SVGIG (reference sequence). This CDR3 is 14 amino acids long. V was clipped by 1 base and J by 10 bases; unmatched bases: 10. CDR3 region: CAWSAQAGYFEQFF. DNA for the CDR3: TGTGCCTGGAGTGCTCAAGCGGGATATTTCGAGCAGTTCTTC.

The chain joins TRBV18 to TRBJ2-5, with 10 bases identical to TRBD2. The CDR3 runs to 15 residues. Germline lookup yields CDR1 KGHSH and CDR2 LQKENI. Losses at the gene ends were 0 bases for V and 5 bases for J; bases not matched to a gene: 3. The CDR3 region is CASSPPTSGKETQYF. CDR3 sequence (DNA): TGTGCCAGCTCACCACCAACTAGCGGGAAGGAGACCCAGTACTTC.

V is TRBV5-4 and J is TRBJ1-3; 8 bases agree with TRBD1. Unmatched junction bases numbered 2, after V lost 2 bases and J lost 4 bases. The CDR3 runs to 14 residues. Germline V gene sequence: CDR1 SGHNT, CDR2 YYREEE (reference sequence). The CDR3 DNA follows: TGTGCCAGCAGCTTCCGGGACAGGGGAAACACCATATATTTT. Translated, it gives CASSFRDRGNTIYF.

The chain links TRBV21-1 to TRBJ2-5; the D call TRBD1 from the table was never checked on the DNA. TRBV21-1 is listed as a pseudogene. CDR3 length: 18 amino acids. The CDR3 region is CASSRVPGQGPYQETQYF. The CDR3 nucleotides are TGTGCCAGCAGCAGGGTTCCGGGACAGGGGCCGTACCAAGAGACCCAGTACTTC.

The chain recombines TRBV4-3 with TRBJ2-7, with D perhaps being TRBD1 or TRBD2 (5 bases each). The CDR3 covers 14 residues. Germline V CDR1 and CDR2: LGHNA, YSLEER. Trimming removed 3 bases from V and 3 bases from J, with 12 bases in between. CDR3 coding DNA: TGCGCCAGCAGCCAGGGACGTCAGAACTACGAGCAGTACTTC. Amino acids: CASSQGRQNYEQYF.

CDR3 protein: CASSLSSTGTLSTDTQYF. CDR3 in DNA: TGTGCCAGCAGCTTAAGCTCGACGGGGACACTCAGCACAGATACGCAGTATTTT. V and J are TRBV7-3 and TRBJ2-3, with a possible D match to TRBD1 (6 bases). Germline CDR1 SGHTA, CDR2 FQGTGA. The CDR3 consists of 18 residues. V was trimmed by 1 base and J by 0 bases, leaving 17 bases between them.

This clone was observed once. CDR3 protein: CASSLYGQGGTDTQYF. CDR3 DNA sequence: TGTGCCAGCAGTTTATACGGACAGGGAGGCACAGATACGCAGTATTTT. This chain links TRBV27 with TRBJ2-3, with 8 nucleotides matching TRBD1. The trim removed 1 base at V and 1 base at J, leaving 4 bases unmatched. Per germline, CDR1 MNHEY and CDR2 SMNVEV (reference sequence). The CDR3 is 16 residues long.

The chain combines TRBV27 with TRBJ2-1, with 10 bases fitting TRBD2. The V gene's germline CDR1 is MNHEY and CDR2 SMNVEV (reference sequence). V dropped 6 bases and J dropped 10; count of bases not matched to a gene: 12. The CDR3 has 15 residues. Here the CDR3 reads CASSARTSGHYEQFF. The CDR3, as DNA: TGTGCCAGCAGCGCCCGGACTAGCGGACACTACGAGCAGTTCTTC.

The chain uses TRBV6-5 and TRBJ1-1; D not certain. Germline-derived CDR1 and CDR2 are MNHEY and SVGAGI. Between the trimmed V and J ends, which lost 2 bases and 3 bases, there was a span of 7 bases. The CDR3 extends over 13 amino acids. As DNA, the CDR3 is TGTGCCAGCAGTTACGGCGAGGACACTGAAGCTTTCTTT. It specifies CASSYGEDTEAFF.

This clone was seen a few times. The chain links TRBV18 to TRBJ2-7, with D possibly TRBD1 on 6 matching bases. This CDR3 is built from 15 residues. CDR1 and CDR2 from the germline V gene are KGHSH and LQKENI. V was shortened by 4 bases and J by 2 bases, with 15 bases between the two germline ends. CDR3 sequence reads: CASSRGQIRTYEQYF. The CDR3 DNA reads TGTGCCAGCTCACGAGGACAGATCCGTACCTACGAGCAGTACTTC.

The V call is TRBV28, the J call TRBJ1-1; a weak D match, TRBD1 (6 bases). The germline V gene encodes CDR1 MDHEN and CDR2 SYDVKM. CDR3 length: 15 amino acids. The V end lost 2 bases, the J end lost 1 base, and 11 bases lay between the germline ends. CDR3 sequence: CASSLGGASNTEAFF. CDR3 nucleotide sequence: TGTGCCAGCAGTTTAGGGGGGGCTTCGAACACTGAAGCTTTCTTT.

This rearrangement joins TRBV6-5 to TRBJ2-5, with D possibly TRBD2 on 6 matching bases. The CDR3 length is 16 residues. Germline CDR1 reads MNHEY; CDR2 reads SVGAGI. Trimming left V 0 bases short and J 5 bases short, with 16 bases between. The CDR3 DNA sequence: TGTGCCAGCAGTTACTCAGCCGGGACTCACCCCGAGACCCAGTACTTC. It yields the protein CASSYSAGTHPETQYF.

V is TRBV7-9 and J is TRBJ1-4, with D tentatively TRBD1 (5 bases). V lost 1 base, J lost 8 bases, and 14 bases lay in between. This CDR3 is 15 amino acids long. Germline CDR1 SEHNR, CDR2 FQNEAQ (reference sequence). In DNA, the CDR3 is TGTGCCAGCAGCTTAGGAGGGGCGAGCGGGGAAAAACTGTTTTTT. Translation gives CASSLGGASGEKLFF. The full variable domain, with the rest looked up from reference TRBV7-9 and TRBJ1-4, is DTGVSQNPRHKITKRGQNVTFRCDPISEHNRLYWYRQTLGQGPEFLTYFQNEAQLEKSRLLSDRFSAERPKGSFSTLEIQRTEQGDSAMYLCASSLGGASGEKLFFGSGTQLSVL.

This clone was counted a few times. V gene TRBV29-1 combines with J gene TRBJ1-1; the match to TRBD1 covers 8 bases. The CDR3 contains 14 residues. The germline CDR1 and CDR2 sequences are SQVTM and ANQGSEA. The V segment lost 4 bases and the J segment 7 bases; nucleotides outside the gene matches: 11. The CDR3 coding sequence is TGCAGCGTTGCTGTAGGTAGACAGGGGTTTGAAGCTTTCTTT. This encodes CSVAVGRQGFEAFF. The variable domain in full, completed from reference TRBV29-1 and TRBJ1-1, reads SAVISQKPSRDICQRGTSLTIQCQVDSQVTMMFWYRQQPGQSLTLIATANQGSEATYESGFVIDKFPISRPNLTFSTLTVSNMSPEDSSIYLCSVAVGRQGFEAFFGQGTRLTVV.

The CDR3: CASSLGGLAGSYNEQFF. CDR3 bases: TGCGCCAGCAGCTTGGGGGGACTAGCGGGATCCTACAATGAGCAGTTCTTC. The V call is TRBV5-1, the J call TRBJ2-1, with TRBD2 matching over 13 bases. Germline lookup yields CDR1 SGHRS and CDR2 YFSETQ. The CDR3 is 17 amino acids. With V trimmed by 0 bases and J by 1 base, 1 base remained unmatched.